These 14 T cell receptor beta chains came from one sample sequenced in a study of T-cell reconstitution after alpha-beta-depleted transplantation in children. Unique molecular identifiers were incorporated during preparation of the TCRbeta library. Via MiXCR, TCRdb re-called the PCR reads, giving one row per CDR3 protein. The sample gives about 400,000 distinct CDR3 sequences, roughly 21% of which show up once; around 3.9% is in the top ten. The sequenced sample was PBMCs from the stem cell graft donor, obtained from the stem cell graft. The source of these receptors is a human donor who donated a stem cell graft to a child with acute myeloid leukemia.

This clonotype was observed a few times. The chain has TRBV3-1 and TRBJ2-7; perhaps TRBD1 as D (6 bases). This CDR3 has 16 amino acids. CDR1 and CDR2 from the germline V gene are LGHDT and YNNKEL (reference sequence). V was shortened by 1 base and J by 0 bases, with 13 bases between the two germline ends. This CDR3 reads CASSQGVRDISYEQYF. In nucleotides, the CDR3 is TGTGCCAGCAGCCAAGGAGTCCGGGACATCTCCTACGAGCAGTACTTC.

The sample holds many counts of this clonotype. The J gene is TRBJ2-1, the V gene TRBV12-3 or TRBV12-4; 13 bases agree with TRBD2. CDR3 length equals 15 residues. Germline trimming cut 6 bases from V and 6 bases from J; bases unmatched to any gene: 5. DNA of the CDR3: TGTGCCAGCAGCTTGGGACTAGCGGGGACCAATGAGCAGTTCTTC. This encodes CASSLGLAGTNEQFF.

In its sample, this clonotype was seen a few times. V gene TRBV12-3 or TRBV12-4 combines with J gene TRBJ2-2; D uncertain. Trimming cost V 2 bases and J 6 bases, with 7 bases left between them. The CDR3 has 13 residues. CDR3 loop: CASSLSVAGELFF. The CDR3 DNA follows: TGTGCCAGCAGTTTATCAGTGGCCGGGGAGCTGTTTTTT.

CDR3 sequence (DNA): TGTGCCAGCAGCTTCGAATGGGGGGTCTACAATGAGCAGTTCTTC. Protein sequence: CASSFEWGVYNEQFF. This chain connects TRBV3-1 to TRBJ2-1; D may be TRBD2 (6 bases). The CDR3 length is 15 residues. Trimming left V 5 bases short and J 3 bases short, with 14 bases between. The germline gives CDR1 LGHDT, CDR2 YNNKEL (reference sequence).

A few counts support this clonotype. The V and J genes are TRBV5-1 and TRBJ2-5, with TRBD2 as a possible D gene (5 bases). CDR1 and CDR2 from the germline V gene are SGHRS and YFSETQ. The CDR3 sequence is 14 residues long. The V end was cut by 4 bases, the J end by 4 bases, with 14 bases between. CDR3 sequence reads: CASSETTAGETQYF. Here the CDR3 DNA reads TGCGCCAGCAGCGAGACTACCGCTGGAGAGACCCAGTACTTC.

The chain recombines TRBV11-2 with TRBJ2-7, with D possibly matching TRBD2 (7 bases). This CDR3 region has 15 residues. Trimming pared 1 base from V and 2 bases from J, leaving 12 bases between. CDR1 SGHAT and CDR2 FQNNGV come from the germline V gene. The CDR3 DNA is TGTGCCAGCAGCTTAGTGGGGGGGCCAACCTACGAGCAGTACTTC. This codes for CASSLVGGPTYEQYF.

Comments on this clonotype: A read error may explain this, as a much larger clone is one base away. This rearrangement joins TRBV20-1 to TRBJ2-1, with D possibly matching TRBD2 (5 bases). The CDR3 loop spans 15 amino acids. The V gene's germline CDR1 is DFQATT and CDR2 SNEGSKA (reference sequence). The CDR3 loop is CSARDLIAIYNEQLF. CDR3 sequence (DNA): TGCAGTGCTAGAGATCTGATAGCGATATACAATGAGCAGTTATTC.

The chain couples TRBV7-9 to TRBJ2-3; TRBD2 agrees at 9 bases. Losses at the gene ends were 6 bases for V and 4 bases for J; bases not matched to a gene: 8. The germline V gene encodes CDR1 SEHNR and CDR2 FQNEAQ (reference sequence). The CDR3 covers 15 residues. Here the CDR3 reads CASSPSGIPADTQYF. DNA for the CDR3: TGTGCCAGCAGTCCTAGCGGGATCCCTGCAGATACGCAGTATTTT.

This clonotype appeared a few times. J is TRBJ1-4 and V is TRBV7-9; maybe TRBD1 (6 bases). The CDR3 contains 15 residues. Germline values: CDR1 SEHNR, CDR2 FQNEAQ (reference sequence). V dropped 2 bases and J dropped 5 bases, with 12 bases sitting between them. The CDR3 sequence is CASSLRTAENEKLFF. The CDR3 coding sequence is TGTGCCAGCAGCTTAAGGACAGCGGAAAATGAAAAACTGTTTTTT.

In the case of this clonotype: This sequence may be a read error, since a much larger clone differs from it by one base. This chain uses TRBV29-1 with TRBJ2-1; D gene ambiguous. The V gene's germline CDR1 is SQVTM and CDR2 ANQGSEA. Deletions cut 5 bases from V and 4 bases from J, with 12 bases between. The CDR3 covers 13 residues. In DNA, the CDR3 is TGCAGCGTTCGCCCTTATTTGTACAATGAGCAGTTCTTC. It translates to CSVRPYLYNEQFF.

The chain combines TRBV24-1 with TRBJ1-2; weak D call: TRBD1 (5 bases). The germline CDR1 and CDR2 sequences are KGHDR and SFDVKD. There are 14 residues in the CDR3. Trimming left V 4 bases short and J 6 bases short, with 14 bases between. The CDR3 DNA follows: TGTGCCACCAGTGAATCCGGGACGCGGGATGGCTACACCTTC. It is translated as CATSESGTRDGYTF.

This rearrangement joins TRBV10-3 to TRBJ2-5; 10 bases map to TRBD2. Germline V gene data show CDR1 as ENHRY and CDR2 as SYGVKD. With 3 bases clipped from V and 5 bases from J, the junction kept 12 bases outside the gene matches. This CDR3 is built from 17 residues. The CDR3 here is CAISEVAGGRVGETQYF. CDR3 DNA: TGTGCCATCAGTGAAGTAGCGGGAGGCCGAGTGGGGGAGACCCAGTACTTC.

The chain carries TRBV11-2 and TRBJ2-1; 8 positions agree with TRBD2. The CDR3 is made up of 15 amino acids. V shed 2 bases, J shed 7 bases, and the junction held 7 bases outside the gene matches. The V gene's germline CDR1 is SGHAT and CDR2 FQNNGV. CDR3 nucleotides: TGTGCCAGCAGCTTAACAGGACTAGCTTTTAATGAGCAGTTCTTC. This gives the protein CASSLTGLAFNEQFF.

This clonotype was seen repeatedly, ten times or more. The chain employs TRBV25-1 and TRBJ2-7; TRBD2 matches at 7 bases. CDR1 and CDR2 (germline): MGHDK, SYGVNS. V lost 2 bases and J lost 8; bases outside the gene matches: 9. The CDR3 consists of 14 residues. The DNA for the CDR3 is TGTGCCAGCAGTGAAGACGGGGCGGGAGTGAAGCAGTACTTC. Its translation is CASSEDGAGVKQYF.